This TCR beta chain was found in a study of tumor-infiltrating lymphocytes in primary liver carcinoma. Study conclusions and caveats: Tumors significantly exceeded blood in top-250-clone fraction (p = 0.039).

To note about this clonotype: The antigen remains undetermined.

The germline V gene encodes CDR1 LNHDA and CDR2 SQIVND (reference sequence). V gave up 1 base and J gave up 0 bases; unmatched junction bases: 4. The CDR3 is made up of 17 amino acids. Using a constant-region primer together with ProtoScript II reverse transcriptase, TCR beta cDNA was made from 500 to 650 ng of total RNA. Libraries covering TCR beta were generated through three nested multiplex PCR rounds (using a slightly modified ARM-PCR). Amplification in the first two PCR rounds was performed using TRBV1-TRBV30 forward primers and a C-beta reverse primer for 9 to 11 cycles each. MiXCR, applied by TCRdb to the multiplex PCR reads, yields one record per CDR3 protein. The sample holds about 330,000 distinct CDR3 sequences, almost 65% seen once. They got blood RNA out of unsorted whole blood and also pulled out germline DNA. Sampling before surgery obtained roughly 4.2 milliliters of peripheral blood.

V and J are TRBV19 and TRBJ2-1; 9 bases are a match to TRBD2. Sequences were obtained from peripheral blood. This receptor was identified in a man in his forties with primary liver carcinoma and hepatitis B virus infection. CDR3 in DNA: TGTGCCAGTAGTATAGGTCAGGGACTAGCCTCCTACAATGAGCAGTTCTTC. Its translation: CASSIGQGLASYNEQFF.